One sample yielded the 30 T cell receptor beta chains listed below, sequenced in a study of T-cell memory formation after mild COVID-19. TCRdb reprocessed the 5' RACE reads with MiXCR, giving one entry per CDR3 protein. The sample consists of a few hundred thousand distinct CDR3 sequences, roughly 16% of them appearing once. The sequencing input was PBMCs or a T cell subset sorted from them (not recorded which). The receptors shown here come from a man younger than 30 who had mild COVID-19 (a few samples of this study predate the infection). Cell type and time point are not known.

The genes are TRBV7-8 and TRBJ2-7, with 8 bases that match TRBD1. Germline CDR1 reads SGHVS; CDR2 reads FQNEAQ. The CDR3 contains 14 residues. With V trimmed by 5 bases and J by 5 bases, 8 bases remained unmatched. CDR3 region: CASSNRRGPNEQYV. CDR3 coding DNA: TGTGCCAGCAGCAACCGCAGGGGGCCCAACGAGCAGTACGTC.

The chain links TRBV6-6 to TRBJ2-3; 10 bases are shared with TRBD2. After removal of 6 bases from V and 1 base from J, the junction contained 13 bases not matched to a gene. The CDR3 totals 18 residues. Germline V gene sequence: CDR1 MNHNY, CDR2 SVGAGI (reference sequence). The CDR3 region is CASRNGFQTSGGTDTQYF. In DNA form, the CDR3 reads TGTGCCAGCAGGAACGGGTTTCAAACTAGCGGGGGCACAGATACGCAGTATTTT.

This clonotype has only a few counts. The chain recombines TRBV27 with TRBJ2-7; 11 bases agree with TRBD1. V shed 5 bases and J 4 bases; nucleotides not matched to a gene: 10. Per the germline V gene, CDR1 is MNHEY and CDR2 is SMNVEV (reference sequence). The CDR3 contains 16 residues. DNA for the CDR3: TGTGCCAGCAGTCAAGGACAGGGGGCCCGTCTTTACGAGCAGTACTTC. It is translated as CASSQGQGARLYEQYF.

This chain links TRBV12-5 with TRBJ1-1, with a possible D match to TRBD1 (5 bases). V shed 5 bases and J shed 2 bases, with 15 bases lying between them. Germline V CDR1 and CDR2: LGHNT, FRNRAP. This CDR3 comprises 15 residues. CDR3 loop: CASGTDRGANTEAFF. The CDR3 DNA sequence: TGTGCTAGTGGTACTGACAGAGGCGCAAACACTGAAGCTTTCTTT.

This clonotype was seen only a few times. The V gene is TRBV20-1, the J gene TRBJ1-6; 8 bases agree with TRBD1. V lost 6 bases to trimming and J lost 7 bases; unmatched junction nucleotides: 8. Germline V gene lookup returns CDR1 DFQATT and CDR2 SNEGSKA (reference sequence). There are 14 residues in the CDR3. This chain's CDR3 is CSAGTGRENSPLHF. The CDR3 nucleotides read TGCAGTGCCGGGACAGGACGGGAAAATTCACCCCTCCACTTT.

This sequence joins TRBV12-3 or TRBV12-4 and TRBJ2-2, with 8 bases fitting TRBD2. The CDR3 is 15 amino acids. Unmatched junction bases numbered 6, after V lost 3 bases and J lost 6 bases. CDR3 region: CASSLERGKAGELFF. In DNA form, the CDR3 reads TGTGCCAGCAGTTTGGAGCGGGGGAAAGCCGGGGAGCTGTTTTTT.

The chain combines TRBV19 with TRBJ2-1; possibly TRBD2 for D (6 bases). Trimming took 6 bases from V and 3 from J, leaving 12 bases between them. Germline CDR1 reads LNHDA; CDR2 reads SQIVND (reference sequence). CDR3 length: 14 residues. The CDR3 here is CASRGRLDYNEQFF. The CDR3 DNA is TGTGCCAGTAGGGGGAGGCTTGACTACAATGAGCAGTTCTTC.

This clonotype was seen a handful of times. The gene calls are TRBV4-2 and TRBJ2-6; TRBD1 is a possible D gene (7 bases). This CDR3 has 19 residues. Germline loops: CDR1 LGHNA, CDR2 YNFKEQ. Trimming pared 2 bases from V and 0 bases from J, leaving 17 bases between. The CDR3 reads CASSQPDRDLSSGANVLTF. DNA of the CDR3: TGTGCCAGCAGCCAACCCGACAGGGACTTATCCTCTGGGGCCAACGTCCTGACTTTC.

The rearrangement uses TRBV6-5 and TRBJ1-1; D remains unclear. The ends were cut back, 6 bases at V and 1 base at J, with 9 bases in the middle. Germline-derived CDR1 and CDR2 are MNHEY and SVGAGI. The CDR3 sequence is 13 residues long. Here the CDR3 DNA reads TGTGCCAGCAGCCCGTGGGAGAACACTGAAGCTTTCTTT. Its translation: CASSPWENTEAFF.

A note on this clonotype: The junction shows a germline mismatch at one end, possibly a read error. The chain has TRBV5-1 and TRBJ1-4; the D is unclear. The germline V gene has CDR1 SGHRS and CDR2 YFSETQ. The CDR3 is 16 residues long. The CDR3, as DNA: TGCGCCAGCAGCTTGGCCCAGATTGCAACTAATGAAAAACTGTATTTT. Protein product: CASSLAQIATNEKLYF.

This clonotype has more than one count but fewer than ten. The genes are TRBV7-2 and TRBJ1-3, with TRBD1 matching over 10 bases. Looked up from germline, CDR1 is SGHTA and CDR2 is FQGNSA. The CDR3 loop spans 19 amino acids. Trimming removed 1 base from V and 0 bases from J; junction bases left unmatched: 9. The CDR3 loop is CASSLVGQGVTSSGNTIYF. The CDR3 DNA reads as TGTGCCAGCAGCTTAGTCGGACAGGGGGTTACGAGCTCTGGAAACACCATATATTTT.

This clonotype occurred many times. The chain joins TRBV20-1 to TRBJ2-7; 9 bases match TRBD2. Germline assignment: CDR1 DFQATT and CDR2 SNEGSKA (reference sequence). There are 13 residues in the CDR3. V shed 6 bases and J 2 bases; nucleotides not matched to a gene: 5. Here the CDR3 DNA reads TGCAGTGCCAAGAGCGGGGGGCCCTACGAGCAGTACTTC. This gives the protein CSAKSGGPYEQYF.

This clonotype was picked up a small number of times. V and J are TRBV7-9 and TRBJ2-3, with TRBD1 matching over 8 bases. There are 13 residues in the CDR3. J was trimmed by 4 bases and V by 5 bases; bases with no gene match: 2. Germline V gene lookup returns CDR1 SEHNR and CDR2 FQNEAQ (reference sequence). The CDR3 spells CASSKQGADTQYF. The CDR3, as DNA: TGTGCCAGCAGCAAACAGGGGGCAGATACGCAGTATTTT.

This clonotype was found many times. The rearrangement links TRBV6-6 to TRBJ2-5; D is ambiguous. This CDR3 has 11 residues. Germline V gives CDR1 MNHNY, CDR2 SVGAGI (reference sequence). Between the trimmed V and J ends, which lost 6 bases and 4 bases, there was a span of 6 bases. The CDR3 DNA reads TGTGCCAGCAGGAAGGGAGAGACCCAGTACTTC. Residues: CASRKGETQYF.

CDR3 coding DNA: TGCGCCAGCAGCCCCGCCGGGACACATCCCGGGGACGAGCAGTACGTC. Amino acids: CASSPAGTHPGDEQYV. The rearrangement uses TRBV5-1 and TRBJ2-7, with a weak D call TRBD1 (6 bases). This CDR3 contains 16 residues. The V end lost 4 bases, the J end lost 5 bases, and 22 bases lay between the germline ends. Germline V gene data show CDR1 as SGHRS and CDR2 as YFSETQ.

V usage is TRBV4-2 and J usage is TRBJ1-2, with D maybe TRBD1 (5 bases). Germline V gene lookup returns CDR1 LGHNA and CDR2 YNFKEQ. This CDR3 has 16 amino acids. The V end lost 1 base, the J end lost 0 bases, and 12 bases lay between the germline ends. The CDR3 spells CASSQGDGGPNYGYTF. The CDR3 DNA is TGTGCCAGCAGCCAAGGGGATGGGGGTCCTAACTATGGCTACACCTTC.

The chain couples TRBV6-2 or TRBV6-3 to TRBJ2-7; TRBD2 matches 10 bases. Germline values: CDR1 MNHEY, CDR2 SVGEGT. V lost 5 bases to trimming and J lost 7 bases; unmatched junction nucleotides: 8. CDR3 length equals 14 residues. CDR3 region: CASSGTSVSGEQYF. In DNA form, the CDR3 reads TGTGCCAGCAGTGGGACTAGCGTTTCGGGGGAGCAGTACTTC.

This clonotype was seen only a few times. The chain carries TRBV10-3 and TRBJ2-5; D possibly corresponds to TRBD2 (5 bases). This CDR3 comprises 14 residues. Germline CDR1 and CDR2: ENHRY and SYGVKD. Trimming left V 0 bases short and J 1 base short, with 6 bases between. CDR3 in DNA: TGTGCCATCAGTGAGTCCCGGGGCCAAGAGACCCAGTACTTC. The encoded protein is CAISESRGQETQYF.

This clonotype was observed at least ten times. The rearrangement joins TRBV29-1 to TRBJ1-5; tentative D call: TRBD1 (6 bases). Trimming removed 3 bases at V and 4 bases at J, with 10 bases between. Germline values: CDR1 SQVTM, CDR2 ANQGSEA. This CDR3 has 13 residues. The CDR3 nucleotides read TGCAGCGTTGAGGCAGGGGAGAATCAGCCCCAGCATTTT. Its protein product is CSVEAGENQPQHF.

This clonotype occurred a few times. J is TRBJ2-7 and V is TRBV3-1; D unresolved. Looked up from germline, CDR1 is LGHDT and CDR2 is YNNKEL (reference sequence). Trimming took 4 bases from V and 2 from J, leaving 12 bases between them. CDR3 length: 14 residues. The CDR3 is CASSPLGSAYEQYF. Written as DNA, the CDR3 is TGTGCCAGCAGCCCCCTCGGCTCCGCCTACGAGCAGTACTTC.

V gene TRBV6-6 combines with J gene TRBJ1-5; no definite D call. This CDR3 is built from 14 residues. The germline gives CDR1 MNHNY, CDR2 SVGAGI (reference sequence). Between the trimmed V and J ends, which lost 8 bases and 0 bases, there was a span of 11 bases. Written as DNA, the CDR3 is TGTGCCAGCCACCGGGATTATAGCAATCAGCCCCAGCATTTT. This gives the protein CASHRDYSNQPQHF.

This clonotype was counted a few times. The chain couples TRBV3-1 to TRBJ2-2; possible D gene TRBD2, 6 bases. The CDR3 extends over 14 amino acids. Trimming pared 3 bases from V and 4 bases from J, leaving 9 bases between. Germline CDR1 and CDR2: LGHDT and YNNKEL (reference sequence). CDR3 nucleotide sequence: TGTGCCAGCAGCCAGGGGGGTTCCACCGGGGAGCTGTTTTTT. This sequence encodes CASSQGGSTGELFF.

The chain is built from TRBV9 and TRBJ2-1, with D possibly called TRBD1 or TRBD2 (6 bases each). V was clipped by 0 bases and J by 3 bases, with 13 bases between them. CDR1 and CDR2 from the germline V gene are SGDLS and YYNGEE. This CDR3 contains 16 residues. CDR3 sequence (DNA): TGTGCCAGCAGCGTAGCCTCGGGGGCGCGCTACAATGAGCAGTTCTTC. It codes for CASSVASGARYNEQFF.

The gene calls are TRBV11-2 and TRBJ2-5; TRBD2 matches 7 bases. The germline V gene has CDR1 SGHAT and CDR2 FQNNGV. The CDR3 has 14 residues. V was clipped by 3 bases and J by 5 bases; unmatched bases: 6. The CDR3 sequence is CASSFGTTFETQYF. CDR3 nucleotide sequence: TGTGCCAGCAGCTTTGGGACTACCTTTGAGACCCAGTACTTC.

V usage is TRBV5-1 and J usage is TRBJ1-4; no clear D. Germline-derived CDR1 and CDR2 are SGHRS and YFSETQ. Trimming cost V 3 bases and J 7 bases, with 13 bases left between them. The CDR3 sequence is 14 residues long. CDR3 sequence (DNA): TGCGCCAGCAGCTCCTTAACGAACACTGAAAAACTGTTTTTT. This codes for CASSSLTNTEKLFF.

The chain carries TRBV4-2 and TRBJ1-1; TRBD1 is a possible D gene (5 bases). The CDR3 is 15 residues long. Germline assignment: CDR1 LGHNA and CDR2 YNFKEQ. Trimming left V 1 base short and J 5 bases short, with 14 bases between. The CDR3 DNA follows: TGTGCCAGCAGCCAAGGGTTGGGCCCAGGGACTGAAGCTTTCTTT. Protein sequence: CASSQGLGPGTEAFF.

This clonotype has just a few counts. The V call is TRBV7-9, the J call TRBJ1-2, with unresolved D. The CDR3 runs 15 residues. Per germline, CDR1 SEHNR and CDR2 FQNEAQ (reference sequence). V was trimmed by 1 base and J by 4 bases, leaving 13 bases between them. The CDR3 coding sequence is TGTGCCAGCAGCTTAGGATCCAGTCCGGGCTATGGCTACACCTTC. Translated: CASSLGSSPGYGYTF.

This clonotype showed up just a few times. CDR3 sequence reads: CASLMGGPDTQYF. The CDR3 DNA is TGTGCCAGCCTCATGGGAGGGCCAGATACGCAGTATTTT. This sequence joins TRBV27 and TRBJ2-3; 7 bases match TRBD2. Germline CDR1 and CDR2: MNHEY and SMNVEV (reference sequence). This CDR3 comprises 13 residues. The V gene end was trimmed by 8 bases and the J gene end by 4 bases; junction bases not matched to a gene: 6.

This clonotype was counted ten times or more. The V gene is TRBV11-2, the J gene TRBJ1-1; TRBD1 is a possible D gene (5 bases). CDR3 size: 15 residues. Germline CDR1 SGHAT, CDR2 FQNNGV. The V end lost 5 bases, the J end lost 5 bases, and 18 bases lay between the germline ends. The CDR3 loop reads CASSPLISGATEAFF. The CDR3 DNA follows: TGTGCCAGCAGCCCCCTCATTTCCGGGGCGACTGAAGCTTTCTTT.

This clonotype has more than one count but fewer than ten. The V and J genes are TRBV6-6 and TRBJ1-1; D not certain. Germline-derived CDR1 and CDR2 are MNHNY and SVGAGI (reference sequence). The V gene lost 4 bases and the J gene lost 1 base, with 10 bases spanning the gap. This CDR3 region has 14 residues. Here the CDR3 DNA reads TGTGCCAGCAGTTCCCTGGTTGAGAACACTGAAGCTTTCTTT. This translates into CASSSLVENTEAFF.